A selection of T cell receptor beta chains follows, all from one sample in a study of T cell repertoires in cytomegalovirus infection. From the reads, TCRdb called clonotypes with MiXCR, one entry per CDR3 protein. This table has a few hundred thousand distinct CDR3 sequences, approximately 15% appearing once. Sequencing was carried out using CD8+ T cells from PBMCs. The origin of the receptors is a human donor in good health (CMV status not recorded). Some clones in this sample may be carry-over from other donors' samples. Both conserved end residues are part of each CDR3. A D gene is named only where the DNA matches it firmly. Not every row has a clone size; where given, it reads once, few, many or a size class.

v_call: TRBV28
clone_size: -
j_call: TRBJ1-2
d_call: TRBD1
cdr3_nt: TGTGCCAGCAGGCGGCGTGGACAGGGGGTGATCTATGGCTACACCTTC
cdr3_aa: CASRRRGQGVIYGYTF

v_call: TRBV19
clone_size: -
j_call: TRBJ2-7
d_call: -
cdr3_nt: TGTGCCAGTAGTATTACGGCAGGGACGCTTCTCGAGCAGTACTTC
cdr3_aa: CASSITAGTLLEQYF

v_call: TRBV4-3
clone_size: many
j_call: TRBJ1-2
d_call: -
cdr3_nt: TGCGCCAGCAGCCCCCGGGACCCCCCTAACTATGGCTACACCTTC
cdr3_aa: CASSPRDPPNYGYTF

v_call: TRBV7-9
clone_size: few
j_call: TRBJ2-7
d_call: -
cdr3_nt: TGTGCCAGCAGCCGAGAGCGGGTGAAGACGTACGAGCAGTACTTC
cdr3_aa: CASSRERVKTYEQYF

v_call: TRBV27
clone_size: few
j_call: TRBJ2-2
d_call: TRBD1
cdr3_nt: TGTGCCAGCAGCCAGGGGGCAGGGGGCTCGACCGGGGAGCTGTTTTTT
cdr3_aa: CASSQGAGGSTGELFF

v_call: TRBV7-8
clone_size: -
j_call: TRBJ2-1
d_call: -
cdr3_nt: TGTGCCAGCAGCTTAGAAAATAGCGTCTGGGACAATGAGCAGTTCTTC
cdr3_aa: CASSLENSVWDNEQFF

v_call: TRBV19
clone_size: -
j_call: TRBJ1-5
d_call: -
cdr3_nt: TGTGCCAGTAGTAGCCGGCAGACCCGACCCCTCAATCAGCCCCAGCATTTT
cdr3_aa: CASSSRQTRPLNQPQHF

v_call: TRBV20-1
clone_size: few
j_call: TRBJ1-1
d_call: -
cdr3_nt: TGCAGTGCCGAGACACCCGAGAACACTGAAGCTTTCTTT
cdr3_aa: CSAETPENTEAFF

v_call: TRBV13
clone_size: -
j_call: TRBJ1-2
d_call: TRBD1
cdr3_nt: TGTGCCAGCAGCTCAAGACAGGGAAGGACCTATGGCTACACCTTC
cdr3_aa: CASSSRQGRTYGYTF

v_call: TRBV3-1
clone_size: -
j_call: TRBJ2-4
d_call: TRBD1
cdr3_nt: TGTGCCAGCGGCCAAGATTTGGGGGACAGCAAAAACATTCAGTACTTC
cdr3_aa: CASGQDLGDSKNIQYF

v_call: TRBV28
clone_size: many
j_call: TRBJ2-7
d_call: -
cdr3_nt: TGTGCCAGCAGGAAATCGACACCTTCCTACGAGCAGTACTTC
cdr3_aa: CASRKSTPSYEQYF

v_call: TRBV6-1
clone_size: few
j_call: TRBJ2-7
d_call: TRBD2
cdr3_nt: TGTGCCAGCAGTGAAGCGCTAGCGGGGGGGTTCTACGAGCAGTACTTC
cdr3_aa: CASSEALAGGFYEQYF

v_call: TRBV10-3
clone_size: -
j_call: TRBJ2-7
d_call: -
cdr3_nt: TGTGCCATCAGTGAAAGGGACGGGTGGGCTGAGCAGTACTTC
cdr3_aa: CAISERDGWAEQYF

v_call: TRBV5-1
clone_size: few
j_call: TRBJ2-3
d_call: -
cdr3_nt: TGCGCCAGCAGCTTGCTCGGCAGAGCTAGCACAGATACGCAGTATTTT
cdr3_aa: CASSLLGRASTDTQYF

v_call: TRBV29-1
clone_size: -
j_call: TRBJ2-7
d_call: TRBD1
cdr3_nt: TGCAGCGTTAAAGACAGGGTCTACGAGCAGTACTTC
cdr3_aa: CSVKDRVYEQYF

v_call: TRBV20-1
clone_size: -
j_call: TRBJ2-1
d_call: -
cdr3_nt: TGCAGTGCTAGAGATGAAAGCAGATGGAATGAGCAGTTCTTC
cdr3_aa: CSARDESRWNEQFF

v_call: TRBV20-1
clone_size: -
j_call: TRBJ1-2
d_call: TRBD1
cdr3_nt: TGCAGTGCTAGAACTGGACAGGGCGACTATGGCTACACCTTC
cdr3_aa: CSARTGQGDYGYTF

v_call: TRBV5-6
clone_size: few
j_call: TRBJ1-2
d_call: TRBD1
cdr3_nt: TGTGCCAGCAGCCAGGATCTAACCGGGACAGGATATGGCTACACCTTC
cdr3_aa: CASSQDLTGTGYGYTF

v_call: TRBV27
clone_size: many
j_call: TRBJ1-6
d_call: -
cdr3_nt: TGTGCCAGCAGCGACCGGACGGTCAATTCACCCCTCCACTTT
cdr3_aa: CASSDRTVNSPLHF

v_call: TRBV6-5
clone_size: many
j_call: TRBJ2-7
d_call: -
cdr3_nt: TGTGCCAGCAGTTACTCGGGCAGTAACGAGCAGTACTTC
cdr3_aa: CASSYSGSNEQYF